This entry lists 13 T cell receptor beta chains sequenced from one sample in a study of CD8+ T cells in alopecia areata. Treatment described: oral pan-JAK inhibitor, 5-10 mg twice daily. Extracted from the samples, RNA was reverse transcribed into cDNA to serve as the sequencing template. Clones were sequenced by immunoSEQ multiplex PCR, and TCRdb holds only the in-frame ones, with some missing. The data show about 200,000 clones, roughly 64% seen once. Sequenced material: CD4+ T cells sorted from blood, taken at week 24, from a patient treated with tofacitinib. The origin of the receptors is a human donor with alopecia areata.

The CDR3 sequence is CAWSFGLARRGFQETQYF. The DNA of the CDR3 is TGTGCCTGGAGTTTCGGACTAGCGAGGAGGGGCTTCCAAGAGACCCAGTACTTC. This chain uses TRBV30 with TRBJ2-5; 9 nucleotides line up with TRBD2. Trimming removed 2 bases from V and 1 base from J; junction bases left unmatched: 14. Germline V gene sequence: CDR1 GTSNPN, CDR2 SVGIG (reference sequence). CDR3 length: 18 amino acids.

CDR3 protein: CASSRAEVGEQYF. The CDR3 nucleotides are TGTGCCAGCTCACGGGCGGAAGTGGGCGAGCAGTACTTC. The rearrangement links TRBV18 to TRBJ2-7, with unresolved D. V shed 4 bases and J shed 6 bases, with 13 bases lying between them. Germline V CDR1 and CDR2: KGHSH, LQKENI. The CDR3 is made up of 13 amino acids.

CDR3 region: CASSQRNTGTSYEQYF. CDR3 DNA sequence: TGCGCCAGCAGTCAACGTAACACAGGGACCTCCTACGAGCAGTACTTC. The J gene is TRBJ2-7, the V gene TRBV23-1; D is perhaps TRBD1 (6 bases). TRBV23-1 is designated an ORF whose function remains uncertain. The CDR3 totals 16 residues. Trimming pared 2 bases from V and 0 bases from J, leaving 14 bases between.

This clone has only one observation. The rearrangement joins TRBV7-2 to TRBJ2-7, with TRBD2 matching over 8 bases. V was clipped by 3 bases and J by 2 bases; unmatched bases: 12. This CDR3 region has 17 residues. Germline loops: CDR1 SGHTA, CDR2 FQGNSA. This CDR3 reads CASSFQAGERPPYEQYF. Written as DNA, the CDR3 is TGTGCCAGCAGCTTCCAAGCGGGAGAGCGGCCGCCCTACGAGCAGTACTTC.

This chain links TRBV10-3 with TRBJ2-1; 9 bases match TRBD1. The CDR3 is 16 amino acids. With V trimmed by 3 bases and J by 5 bases, 8 bases remained unmatched. The V gene's germline CDR1 is ENHRY and CDR2 SYGVKD. For the CDR3, the DNA is TGTGCCATCAGTGAAGGACAGGGGAAGGGAGACAATGAGCAGTTCTTC. It yields the protein CAISEGQGKGDNEQFF.

The V call is TRBV15, the J call TRBJ2-6, with a possible D match to TRBD2 (5 bases). Germline V gene sequence: CDR1 LNHNV, CDR2 YYDKDF (reference sequence). The V gene lost 1 base and the J gene lost 0 bases, with 7 bases spanning the gap. The CDR3 runs 16 residues. The CDR3 region is CATSRARASGANVLTF. The CDR3 bases are TGTGCCACCAGCAGAGCGCGGGCCTCTGGGGCCAACGTCCTGACTTTC.

The CDR3 protein is CASQRLAGSYEQYF. The CDR3 DNA sequence: TGTGCCAGCCAGAGACTAGCGGGATCCTACGAGCAGTACTTC. V is TRBV2 and J is TRBJ2-7; 11 bases are shared with TRBD2. J gave up 1 base and V 8 bases, and 4 bases lay outside the gene matches. The germline V gene has CDR1 SNHLY and CDR2 FYNNEI. The CDR3 is 14 residues long.

The chain uses TRBV30 and TRBJ1-1, with TRBD1 identical over 9 bases. Germline lookup yields CDR1 GTSNPN and CDR2 SVGIG (reference sequence). The length of the CDR3 is 14 residues. V gave up 0 bases and J gave up 3 bases; unmatched junction bases: 2. The DNA of the CDR3 is TGTGCCTGGAGTGTACGGGACAGGGACACTGAAGCTTTCTTT. The encoded protein is CAWSVRDRDTEAFF.

This clone came up a few times. The chain links TRBV19 to TRBJ2-1, with D perhaps TRBD2 (5 bases). The ends were cut back, 4 bases at V and 1 base at J, with 5 bases in the middle. The CDR3 covers 13 residues. CDR1 and CDR2 (germline): LNHDA, SQIVND (reference sequence). This CDR3 is CASSSGSYNEQFF. CDR3 coding DNA: TGTGCCAGTAGTAGCGGGTCCTACAATGAGCAGTTCTTC.

This clone was detected a few times. The chain combines TRBV10-3 with TRBJ2-5; 11 bases align to TRBD2. The germline V gene encodes CDR1 ENHRY and CDR2 SYGVKD. The V gene end was trimmed by 8 bases and the J gene end by 5 bases; junction bases not matched to a gene: 13. CDR3 length: 16 residues. In DNA form, the CDR3 reads TGTGCCATCGGGACCGGGACTAGCGGCGAGCGGGAGACCCAGTACTTC. Residues: CAIGTGTSGERETQYF.

The chain uses TRBV9 and TRBJ1-1; possibly TRBD1 for D (5 bases). The CDR3 extends over 14 amino acids. CDR1 is SGDLS and CDR2 is YYNGEE in the germline V gene. V lost 0 bases and J 5 bases, leaving 11 bases between the germline ends. CDR3 DNA sequence: TGTGCCAGCAGCGTAGACCAGGGTTGGACTGAAGCTTTCTTT. Encoded protein: CASSVDQGWTEAFF.

This rearrangement joins TRBV25-1 to TRBJ1-4, with 7 bases lining up with TRBD1. Trimming took 4 bases from V and 5 from J; bases not matched to a gene: 4. This CDR3 contains 14 residues. CDR1 is MGHDK and CDR2 is SYGVNS in the germline V gene. The CDR3 region has the DNA TGTGCCAGCAGTGCCGGGACAGTGAATGAAAAACTGTTTTTT. It specifies CASSAGTVNEKLFF.

The chain uses TRBV2 and TRBJ1-2, with 7 bases identical to TRBD1. The CDR3 loop spans 13 amino acids. J gave up 6 bases and V 2 bases, and 3 bases lay outside the gene matches. Germline V gives CDR1 SNHLY, CDR2 FYNNEI. CDR3 loop: CASSETGDDGYTF. The DNA of the CDR3 is TGTGCCAGCAGTGAAACAGGGGACGATGGCTACACCTTC.